This entry features one T cell receptor beta chain sequence. The antigen is undetermined. Treatment specified: roughly 18 received Ad26.COV2.S at low or high dose, single or two shots; about 5 received placebo; per-sample allocation not given. Collection of the samples took place on day 63 after the first injection of vaccine or placebo. This specimen comes from a study of Ad26.COV2.S vaccination and SARS-CoV-2 variants. Findings of the study overall: It was vaccine recipients, not placebo recipients, who had the higher spike-specific TCR breadth.

The CDR3 length is 14 residues. The V gene end was trimmed by 5 bases and the J gene end by 1 base; junction bases not matched to a gene: 4. Germline V lookup: CDR1 SNHLY, CDR2 FYNNEI. Some clones are missing from TCRdb's copy, which holds only in-frame ones; the method was immunoSEQ multiplex PCR. The sample yields fewer than 800,000 clones, about 90% seen once. The sequencing used peripheral blood, collected in a trial of Ad26.COV2.S vaccine versus placebo. This sequence was found in a person between 18 and 65 years old who received the Ad26.COV2.S COVID-19 vaccine or a placebo. This sequence joins TRBV2 and TRBJ1-1; 7 nucleotides align to TRBD1. CDR3 loop: CASSSTGANTEAFF. DNA for the CDR3: TGTGCCAGCAGTTCAACAGGGGCGAACACTGAAGCTTTCTTT.